This TCR beta chain appears in the sequencing data of a study of OX40 agonist ivuxolimab in advanced cancers. Concerning the study at large: Ivuxolimab was an agonistic, fully human IgG2 monoclonal antibody directed against OX40 (CD134), a costimulatory receptor. Of the roughly 52 dose-escalation patients, hepatocellular carcinoma was present in about 19, melanoma in about 15, renal cell carcinoma in 9 and head and neck cancer in 9. The monotherapy dose-escalation portion (N ≈ 52 patients) of the phase I ivuxolimab trial is reported in the paper. Partial responses occurred in three dose-escalation patients, of whom one had hepatocellular carcinoma and two had cutaneous melanoma. Patients were allowed to have had prior anti-PD-1, anti-PD-L1 or anti-CTLA-4 therapy, and 40% of the dose-escalation patients had been treated with checkpoint inhibitors. In the dose-escalation cohort, more than 80% of patients were male, and the mean age was roughly 60 years with a range of roughly 20 to 79. Peripheral TCRbeta sequencing was intended to test whether TCR sequence diversity was altered and clonal T-cell expansion was caused by ivuxolimab. Intravenous ivuxolimab was administered to patients every 2 weeks at six dose levels: 0.01, 0.1, 0.3, 1.5, 3 and 10 mg/kg. Here is what the overall study found, with its caveats: Low levels of normalized T-cell clonal expansion were also shown by some nonresponding patients. After ivuxolimab, more expanded clones were found on average in CD8+ T cells than in CD4+ T cells. In the 0.1-3.0 mg/kg groups, partial responders had among the lowest normalized peripheral clonal expansion, particularly in CD8+ T cells. At doses of 0.1 to 3.0 mg/kg, clonal expansion of both CD4+ and CD8+ T cells in blood was seen between baseline and week 6. The antigen specificity of the clonally expanded peripheral T cells was not determined.

For sequencing of the TCRbeta CDR3 region, genomic DNA was extracted from the sorted cells. The immunoSEQ Assay was used to sequence the TCRbeta CDR3 regions. What TCRdb holds here is the immuneACCESS table cut down to in-frame rearrangements. Part of the clones is not present; checked against another copy, under half of the missing clones reflect an unresolved V gene, and the others are unexplained. Within this sample are 78,000 or so clones, with 85% to 95% of them counted one time only. 2.5% to 3% of the sample is taken by the ten largest. Patients with a history of autoimmune disease or receiving systemic immunosuppression were excluded from the trial. Peripheral blood for TCR sequencing was collected from all dose cohorts at baseline, on cycle 4 day 1, and on cycle 7 day 1. The samples were drawn from a first-in-human, open-label, multicenter phase I dose-escalation trial of ivuxolimab. Adults with locally advanced or metastatic head and neck squamous cell, hepatocellular, melanoma or renal cell carcinoma were enrolled in the trial. Before TCR sequencing, CD4+ T cells and CD8+ T cells from peripheral blood were sorted into separate populations.

Remarks on this clone: Its antigen is unknown. No base-level quality is on record; no much larger clone is a single base apart.

This clonotype was obtained from an adult with an advanced solid tumor such as melanoma, head and neck, liver or kidney cancer. The specimen was CD4+ or CD8+ T cells sorted from blood, collected in a trial of the OX40 agonist ivuxolimab.

The sequenced DNA is TGCGCCAGCAGCTTGGAAGGGGGGAACACTGAAGCTTTCTTT. It encodes CASSLEGGNTEAFF. The chain was built from TRBV5-1 and TRBJ1-1; a tentative D call is TRBD1 (6 bases match). Deletion took 0 bases off V and 1 base off J, with a span of 7 bases between the germline ends. The CDR3 runs 14 amino acids, cysteine and phenylalanine included. Left in the record is the CDR3 DNA by itself, 42 bases read in frame from the first base. From the germline V gene, CDR1 is SGHRS and CDR2 is YFSETQ.